What follows are 8 T cell receptor beta chains derived from one specimen sequenced in a study of beta chain features in type 1 diabetes. Overall study findings and caveats: The study found moderately but significantly shorter TCRB CDR3s in all four CD4+ subsets of Type 1 diabetes patients.

These TCRs' antigens remain unknown. The investigators reverse transcribed all of the isolated RNA, so they sequenced expressed TCRB transcripts. Assay: immunoSEQ multiplex PCR; the TCRdb copy retains only in-frame clones and omits some. The sample shows about 270,000 clones, approximately 14% of them seen only once. Sequencing was performed on naive CD4+ T cells from blood. The receptors originated from a man aged 25-45 years with type 1 diabetes.

This chain links TRBV6-5 with TRBJ1-1; 7 bases are a match to TRBD1. The V gene's germline CDR1 is MNHEY and CDR2 SVGAGI. Germline trimming cut 6 bases from V and 1 base from J; bases unmatched to any gene: 2. The CDR3 is 13 amino acids. The DNA of the CDR3 is TGTGCCAGCAGCGGACAGGAGAACACTGAAGCTTTCTTT. It translates to CASSGQENTEAFF.

This clone came up a few times. The V call is TRBV13, the J call TRBJ2-5, with 9 positions matching TRBD2. This CDR3 is 15 amino acids long. Trimming at V came to 5 bases and at J to 1 base, leaving 5 bases not matched to a gene. The germline gives CDR1 PRHDT, CDR2 FYEKMQ (reference sequence). CDR3 protein: CASSRLAELQETQYF. CDR3 coding DNA: TGTGCCAGCAGCCGACTAGCGGAGCTCCAAGAGACCCAGTACTTC.

V usage is TRBV19 and J usage is TRBJ2-3, with TRBD1 matching 10 bases. With V trimmed by 8 bases and J by 4 bases, 6 bases remained unmatched. The CDR3 runs to 14 residues. Germline lookup yields CDR1 LNHDA and CDR2 SQIVND (reference sequence). The CDR3 region is CASATGGSSDTQYF. DNA of the CDR3: TGTGCCAGTGCGACAGGGGGCAGTTCAGATACGCAGTATTTT.

The gene calls are TRBV7-8 and TRBJ1-2, with a possible D match to TRBD1 (5 bases). This CDR3 spans 16 amino acids. V lost 0 bases, J lost 0 bases, and 11 bases lay in between. CDR1 SGHVS and CDR2 FQNEAQ come from the germline V gene. For the CDR3, the DNA is TGTGCCAGCAGCTTAGCGAATCCAGGGACTAACTATGGCTACACCTTC. It translates to CASSLANPGTNYGYTF.

In its sample, this clone was seen a few times. This chain uses TRBV28 with TRBJ1-4; D is unclear. Trimming removed 6 bases from V and 2 bases from J, with 13 bases in between. The length of the CDR3 is 15 residues. Germline values: CDR1 MDHEN, CDR2 SYDVKM. The CDR3 spells CASSPTSGTNEKLFF. In DNA, the CDR3 is TGTGCCAGCAGCCCGACGTCGGGTACTAATGAAAAACTGTTTTTT.

V is TRBV9 and J is TRBJ1-3; D unclear. Trimming cost V 0 bases and J 0 bases, with 10 bases left between them. Germline CDR1 SGDLS, CDR2 YYNGEE. This CDR3 contains 16 residues. The CDR3: CASSVGGVLSGNTIYF. The CDR3 DNA sequence: TGTGCCAGCAGCGTAGGAGGTGTACTCTCTGGAAACACCATATATTTT.

The gene calls are TRBV28 and TRBJ2-7; 8 bases map to TRBD2. J was trimmed by 3 bases and V by 6 bases; bases with no gene match: 10. Germline lookup yields CDR1 MDHEN and CDR2 SYDVKM. This CDR3 is 15 amino acids long. The CDR3 DNA reads TGTGCCAGCAGCGGAAGCGGGAGTGGTTTCTACGAGCAGTACTTC. It translates to CASSGSGSGFYEQYF.

The J gene is TRBJ1-1, the V gene TRBV28; D is undetermined. In germline, CDR1 is MDHEN, CDR2 SYDVKM. The CDR3 runs 13 residues. V lost 1 base, J lost 1 base, and 4 bases lay in between. CDR3 coding DNA: TGTGCCAGCAGTTTATACACGAACACTGAAGCTTTCTTT. It yields the protein CASSLYTNTEAFF.